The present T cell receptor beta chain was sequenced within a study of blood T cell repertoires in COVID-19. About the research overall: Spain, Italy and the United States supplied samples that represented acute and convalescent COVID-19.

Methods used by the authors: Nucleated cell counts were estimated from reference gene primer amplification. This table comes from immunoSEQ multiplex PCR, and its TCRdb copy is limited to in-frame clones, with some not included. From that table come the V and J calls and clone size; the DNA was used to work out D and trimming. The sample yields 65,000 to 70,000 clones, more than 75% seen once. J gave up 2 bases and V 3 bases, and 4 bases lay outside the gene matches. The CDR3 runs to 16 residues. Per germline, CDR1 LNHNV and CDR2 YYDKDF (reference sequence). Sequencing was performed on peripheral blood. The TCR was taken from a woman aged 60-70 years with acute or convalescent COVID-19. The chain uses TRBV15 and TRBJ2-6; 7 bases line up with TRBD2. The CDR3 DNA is TGTGCCACCAGCAGGGGGGGGTTTACTGGGGCCAACGTCCTGACTTTC. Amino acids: CATSRGGFTGANVLTF. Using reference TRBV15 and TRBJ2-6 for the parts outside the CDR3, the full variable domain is DAMVIQNPRYQVTQFGKPVTLSCSQTLNHNVMYWYQQKSSQAPKLLFHYYDKDFNNEADTPDNFQSRRPNTSFCFLDIRSPGLGDTAMYLCATSRGGFTGANVLTFGAGSRLTVL.